The entry below describes one T cell receptor beta chain. Its antigen is unknown. Trimming removed 0 bases at V and 2 bases at J, with 7 bases between. Germline values: CDR1 SGHTA, CDR2 FQGNSA. The CDR3 is 15 amino acids. Reverse transcription of roughly 0.5 to 1 ug RNA was carried out with random hexamers. Amplification of TCR beta CDR3 spanned 54 Vbeta and 13 Jbeta via immunoSEQ multiplex PCR. In TCRdb, the immunoSEQ multiplex PCR reads were re-called with MiXCR into one record per CDR3 protein. The data hold a few hundred thousand distinct CDR3 sequences, with roughly nine tenths observed a single time. The sample comes from a study of CD8 T cells in Susac syndrome. Regarding the study as a whole: The relatively small number of individuals in the TCR sequencing and HLA analysis was acknowledged by the study.

The authors sequenced TCR beta from blood CD8+ and CD4+ T cells. Negative magnetic isolation gave CD8+ and CD4+ cells; FACS enriched CD8+ TEMRA. The specimen sequenced was CD4+ T cells from PBMCs. The TCR originated in a human donor with multiple sclerosis. The chain links TRBV7-2 to TRBJ2-2, with D unresolved. The CDR3 spells CASSLAVTNTGELFF. Written as DNA, the CDR3 is TGTGCCAGCAGCTTAGCGGTTACCAACACCGGGGAGCTGTTTTTT.